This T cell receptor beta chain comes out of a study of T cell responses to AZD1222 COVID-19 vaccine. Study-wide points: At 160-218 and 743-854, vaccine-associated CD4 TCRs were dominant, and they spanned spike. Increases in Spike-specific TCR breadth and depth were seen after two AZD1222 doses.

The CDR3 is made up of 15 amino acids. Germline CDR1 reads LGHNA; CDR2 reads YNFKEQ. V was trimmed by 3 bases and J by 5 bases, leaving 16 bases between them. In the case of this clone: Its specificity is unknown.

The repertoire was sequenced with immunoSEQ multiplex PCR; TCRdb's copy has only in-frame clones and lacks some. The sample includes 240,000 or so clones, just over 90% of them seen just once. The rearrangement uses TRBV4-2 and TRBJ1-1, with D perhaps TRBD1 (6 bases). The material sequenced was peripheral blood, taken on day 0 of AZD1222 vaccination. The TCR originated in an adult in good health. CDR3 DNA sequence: TGTGCCAGCAGCCATGCGACAGGTTACCAGACTGAAGCTTTCTTT. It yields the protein CASSHATGYQTEAFF.